This T cell receptor (beta chain) emerged from a study of low-dose radiotherapy and immunotherapy resistance in tumors (dated by TCRdb to 2022 to 2024). Regarding the complete study: In Cohort 1, 0.5 Gy per fraction was delivered every 2 weeks, and a total PTV dose of 6.5 Gy was prescribed. Starting on cycle 1 day 1, patients took 300 mg of aspirin by mouth once a day for four cycles. Nivolumab was administered intravenously as a 240 mg flat dose every two weeks, and ipilimumab was administered intravenously at 1 mg/kg every six weeks. Cyclophosphamide 200 mg/m2 was administered intravenously every two weeks, one day before each radiation and immunotherapy administration. Patients in Cohort 2 were given 1 Gy per fraction every two weeks, for a total of 13 Gy across 26 weeks. Randomization of trial participants into treatment groups was not performed. The translational analysis covered eight patients: three from the first dose cohort and the first five from the second dose cohort.

First-strand cDNA was synthesized using Superscript III and a set of TRAV- and TRBV-specific primers, so that both TCRalpha and TCRbeta chains were covered. A roughly 19-cycle PCR with Phusion amplified the TCRs, pairing a constant-region primer with the adapter that was attached to the V primers. The isolated mRNA was amplified using the MessageAmp II aRNA Amplification Kit, with in vitro transcription performed for about 15 hours at 37 degrees C. The Dynabeads mRNA DIRECT Purification Kit was used to isolate the mRNA for TCR sequencing. Indexed Illumina adapters were added in a second approximately 27-cycle Phusion PCR, and the resulting products were purified with AMPure XP beads. An Illumina MiniSeq instrument was used to deep-sequence the TCRalpha and TCRbeta libraries. The original methods were these. Using custom Perl scripts, TCR sequences encoding the same protein were pooled, out-of-frame sequences were removed, and the abundance of each clonotype was computed. The analysis excluded TCR sequences that were supported by just one read. Repertoire metrics included Shannon entropy, Gini index, clonality, richness, and frequency of TCRs shared between repertoires. TCRdb itself trimmed the public reads at Q25 with fastp, ran MiXCR and retained productive beta chains. Entries are consolidated by CDR3 protein sequence, retaining the most common genes and DNA. The V and J calls follow TCRdb's processing rather than the paper's. This sample lists tens of thousands of distinct CDR3 sequences; 9.4% were detected once. The ten largest clones take up around 0.97% of the sample.

At least ten counts were recorded for this clonotype. Its recognized antigen is unknown. No base-level quality is on record; no much larger clone is a single base apart. In the paper's terms, the time point label means: before trial treatment. Donors were enrolled in RACIN, a single-arm phase I dose-escalation trial combining nivolumab, ipilimumab, aspirin, low-dose cyclophosphamide and low-dose radiotherapy. Patients were eligible if they had advanced solid tumors that were TIL-negative. V and J lose 0 bases and 5 bases, and a span of 12 bases separates them. The germline V gene gives CDR1 as SGHRS and CDR2 as YFSETQ. The CDR3 spans 15 residues, from the cysteine through the phenylalanine. Kept here is only the CDR3 DNA, which spans 45 bases and is read in frame from base 1.

Specimen: PBMCs, collected before treatment. This TCR derives from a male donor with prostate cancer. Recombination linked TRBV5-1 to TRBJ2-1, with the D gene not confidently named. The nucleotides are TGCGCCAGCAGCTTGGACAGCCACCACCACAATGAGCAGTTCTTC. Translated, this gives CASSLDSHHHNEQFF. With all but the CDR3 taken from the reference TRBV5-1 and TRBJ2-1 genes, the full variable domain is: KAGVTQTPRYLIKTRGQQVTLSCSPISGHRSVSWYQQTPGQGLQFLFEYFSETQRNKGNFPGRFSGRQFSNSRSEMNVSTLELGDSALYLCASSLDSHHHNEQFFGPGTRLTVL.